The clone carrying this TCR beta chain was detected once. The CDR3 contains 14 residues. V lost 6 bases, J lost 0 bases, and 6 bases lay in between. The germline CDR1 and CDR2 sequences are MDHEN and SYDVKM. This entry belongs to a study of OX40 agonist ivuxolimab in advanced cancers. Libraries were prepared by immunoSEQ multiplex PCR; TCRdb keeps only in-frame clonotypes and omits some of them. This sample has under 60,000 clones; around 87% occur once, and the top ten carry around 11%. The specimen was CD4+ or CD8+ T cells sorted from blood, collected in a trial of the OX40 agonist ivuxolimab. J is TRBJ2-6 and V is TRBV28; D is unresolved. The receptor was derived from an adult with an advanced solid tumor such as melanoma, head and neck, liver or kidney cancer. CDR3 sequence (DNA): TGTGCCAGCAGCTTCGCCTCTGGGGCCAACGTCCTGACTTTC. This gives the protein CASSFASGANVLTF.